This TCR beta chain was captured by sequencing in a study of low-dose radiotherapy and immunotherapy resistance in tumors. As for the study in general: Patients took aspirin (300 mg orally, daily) for four cycles beginning at cycle 1 day 1.

Time point in this sample: before trial treatment. Nivolumab, ipilimumab, aspirin, low-dose cyclophosphamide and low-dose radiotherapy were given to donors. All eligible patients presented with advanced solid tumors that contained no tumor-infiltrating lymphocytes. This clonotype was counted at least ten times. Per the germline V gene, CDR1 is SGHRS and CDR2 is YFSETQ. The CDR3 runs to 14 residues. The V segment lost 4 bases and the J segment 4 bases; nucleotides outside the gene matches: 6. cDNA synthesis used a TRAV/TRBV-specific primer set for both chains. The authors ran around 18 PCR cycles to amplify TCRs with a constant-region primer and V-primer adapter. Researchers amplified the isolated mRNA using in vitro transcription. TCRdb passed the reads through MiXCR, listing each CDR3 protein once. The data contain over 65,000 distinct CDR3 sequences, 15% to 20% of them seen just once; the ten biggest clones take up about 2.8%.

The specimen comprised PBMCs, sampled before treatment. This sequence was found in a male donor with prostate cancer. The rearrangement uses TRBV5-1 and TRBJ1-1; the match to TRBD1 covers 8 bases. Written as DNA, the CDR3 is TGCGCCAGCAGCATCGGACAGGGTGGCACTGAAGCTTTCTTT. Amino acids: CASSIGQGGTEAFF.